The source of this T cell receptor beta chain is a study of cytomegalovirus exposure and HLA in healthy donors listed by TCRdb under 2017. Context from the whole study: In an earlier analysis of under 750 of the donors, approximately 300 Gb of sequence data and about 110 million unique TCR beta sequences from about 179 million T cells were reported. The study was designed to test whether signatures of past pathogen exposure could be identified by cataloging public T cell receptors. The study profiled the T cell repertoires of under 850 subjects by immunosequencing and related them to cytomegalovirus serostatus. Typing coverage differed by locus: A, B, C, DRB1 and DQB1 were typed in roughly 620-630 donors, DQA1 in 500 to 550, DPA1 in 600 to 610, and DPB1 in just under 490. HLA typing covered class I and class II loci at four-digit resolution. In the later analysis, no new phenotypic data were used to find candidate immune exposures; instead, reliance was placed on TCR beta sequences and their occurrence across donors. In an earlier analysis of around 540 of the donors, high-throughput TCR beta sequencing was used to judge whether each TCR beta V gene segment behaved as functional or pseudogenic. Roughly five DR-DQ haplotypes were handled as single units for association and clustering, since linkage in the cohort was strong. An early release that covered more than 550 HLA-typed donors contained around 300 gigabases of sequencing data and about 93 million unique TCR sequences. A later genetic analysis took genome-wide SNP genotypes for 398 of the 666 donors and used that subset as a discovery cohort. Of the 398 genotyped donors, around 81% fell in the genetic ancestry cluster associated with self-reported Caucasian donors. A later analysis re-analyzed previously published TCR beta repertoires from roughly 690 donors and added high-resolution HLA genotyping to study TCR occurrence patterns. Besides the first cohort of under 700 subjects, a separate validation cohort made up of 120 different subjects was used. To predict cytomegalovirus infection status, the study brought together high-throughput TCR immunosequencing, statistical association of individual TCRs with disease status, and machine learning. Donor age, sex, ethnicity and CMV serostatus were compiled alongside the repertoire data. Among about 400 genotyped donors of the cohort, an average of about 240,000 unique TCR beta nucleotide sequences was sequenced per donor, of which about 19% were non-productive. All discovery cohort repertoires had been generated using a single sequencing platform. The paper's findings and limits, for the study overall: Because some donors lacked HLA typing at each locus, the association tests relied only on the typed subset. CMV serostatus was the only immune exposure information available for the cohort. A further reported finding was that TCR beta sequences accurately predicted the HLA-A and HLA-B alleles for most subjects in the first cohort. The sequencing pipeline was judged likely to have produced a cluster of highly shared sequence variants as a technical artifact. Several of the top co-occurrence clusters appeared to be linked to parvovirus B19, influenza, CMV and Epstein-Barr virus, according to a later analysis. In a later genetic analysis, a missense DCLRE1C variant was associated with V-gene and J-gene trimming of TCR beta chains, and the association was replicated in an independent cohort. A few of the identified cytomegalovirus-associated TCR beta chains were confirmed in vitro to be specific for cytomegalovirus antigens. Most TCR sequences were seen in very few donors, while some public TCRs were found in many individuals. The study gave a list of roughly 150 TCR beta chains associated with cytomegalovirus. According to a later analysis, most CMV-associated TCR beta chains appeared to be HLA-restricted, and the HLA associations seemed to be driven largely by CMV exposure. Sequencing depth was assumed to be roughly uniform across donors in the presence/absence analyses, though that assumption may not hold. Only TCR beta chains were sequenced in this cohort, and the absence of alpha or paired-chain data limited detectable features. A later analysis found that TCR association rates varied across HLA loci, with DRB1 alleles showing the most associated TCRs and HLA-C alleles the fewest. Specific HLA alleles were associated with roughly 16,000 TCR beta sequences at a false discovery rate of 0.05 in a later analysis. Assigning TCR associations to individual alleles was difficult when HLA alleles, especially DR and DQ, strongly co-occurred. In both the original and validation cohorts, the classifier was reported to diagnose cytomegalovirus status with high specificity and sensitivity. In a later genetic analysis, fewer N-insertions in productive TCRs were reported among donors in an Asian-associated ancestry cluster than the roughly 700-donor mean. According to the authors, the approach could potentially be generalized to other disease states and immunological phenotypes. The 87-base-pair reads could not distinguish some IMGT-functional V segments, including TRBV6-2 and TRBV6-3, so those segments were excluded. In an earlier analysis of roughly 500 of the donors, most TCR beta V segments appeared in productive rearrangements about 90% or about 30% of the time, broadly matching IMGT annotations. About 15 rarely observed V segments, including chromosome 9 orphons, were excluded from the earlier analysis of a few hundred of the donors because counts were too low. A later analysis found that HLA-associated TCR beta chains were more clonally expanded and had lower generation probabilities than equally common non-associated chains. Correlated functional status among segregating V segments might reflect linkage disequilibrium, but an unknown experimental factor could not be ruled out.

The CDR3 goes from the cysteine to the phenylalanine over 15 residues. Only CDR3 DNA remains: 45 bases, in frame from the first base. Receptor amplification or capture employed the immunoSEQ multiplex PCR assay. For the multiplex PCR, a mixture combining 60 forward primers for TCR Vbeta segments and 13 reverse primers for TCR Jbeta segments was used. A multiplex PCR assay on genomic DNA amplified the CDR3 region of rearranged TCR beta genes. Amplified TCR beta libraries were sequenced as 87-base-pair reads on the Illumina HiSeq System. On the study's bioinformatics: In a later analysis, around 80 million unique TCR beta chains were counted across the 650 to 750 repertoires, and approximately 9.9 million of these chains were shared by at least two donors. Raw reads were error-corrected and collapsed into unique sequences with a nearest-neighbor algorithm that merged closely related sequences to remove PCR and sequencing errors. Alignment of CDR3 sequences to IMGT reference sequences was used to assign V, D and J gene segments. Each retained sequence needed at least a six-nucleotide match to both a V gene segment and a J gene segment. Rearrangements were called productive when the CDR3 lacked stop codons and stayed in frame with V and J; all others were non-productive. CDR3 was defined according to IMGT convention as the region running from the second conserved V-encoded cysteine to the conserved J-encoded phenylalanine. Sequences without an unambiguous match to a single V gene segment were excluded from the earlier analysis of about 630 of the donors. An earlier analysis of some 610 of the donors called V segments functional above 56.7% productive rearrangements and segregating when the between-donor standard deviation exceeded 5%. A statistical classification framework was built for diagnosing cytomegalovirus status from the catalog of TCR beta chain sequences. A later analysis assigned V and J genes by comparing TCR nucleotide sequences with IMGT/GENE-DB human TR gene sequences. The TCRdist pipeline was used in a later analysis to assign CDR3 sequences and most-parsimonious VDJ recombination scenarios. A later analysis defined each TCR beta chain by its CDR3 amino acid sequence plus V-gene family, and excluded reads lacking a unique V-gene family. A later analysis removed 592 highly shared, low-generation-probability nucleotide sequences to deal with suspected cross-contamination and a sequencing artifact. For each public chain, a later analysis derived a clonal expansion index from normalized ranks of inferred template counts within each repertoire. In a later analysis, generation probabilities were computed using a VDJ recombination model fitted to out-of-frame rearrangements, and the results were checked against IGoR. A later analysis scored TCR-TCR, TCR-HLA and TCR-CMV co-occurrence with hypergeometric tests, applying a repertoire-size bias correction to TCR pairs. In a later analysis, false discovery rates were estimated by permuting HLA or CMV assignments 20 times. In a later analysis, co-occurring TCRs were grouped with DBSCAN, and TCRdist sequence similarity was added when clustering was performed within HLA-allele-positive subsets. For co-occurrence clustering, repertoires with fewer than 30,000 or more than 120,000 public chains were excluded, along with four or five repertoires with anomalous nucleotide sharing. Here the immuneACCESS table is served through TCRdb, limited to in-frame sequences with V and J called. Missing clones are a known gap in these copies; in checked studies unresolved V genes cover under half, and the rest lacks a known reason. V and J calls and clone size are copied from that table; D and trimming were computed from the DNA. The table for this sample lists about 98,000 clones; more than 60% of them were counted only once. The top ten constitute 9.5% to 13% of the sample.

With regard to this clone: The antigen it binds to is not known. Base qualities are not recorded, but no much larger clone differs from it by a single base.

The cohort consisted of 666 healthy bone marrow donors. At the time of sampling, every cohort member was nominally healthy, though immune exposures that went unrecorded were likely present. The donor tested CMV seropositive, placing the donor among the 250 to 350 seropositive members of the cohort. Every donor gave a peripheral blood sample, and the peripheral blood mononuclear cells from that sample were used for TCR beta sequencing. The Qiagen DNeasy Blood Extraction Kit was used to extract genomic DNA from the blood cell samples. The rearranged segments are TRBV21-1 and TRBJ2-3; the table calls TRBD1, which could not be checked here. TRBV21-1 counts as a pseudogene. The source of this sequence is a man aged 18 to 29 in good health and CMV-seropositive. Material: PBMCs. The CDR3 corresponds to CASSKVTPCTDTQYF. The DNA sequence follows: TGTGCCAGCAGCAAAGTGACACCCTGCACAGATACGCAGTATTTT.